This passage covers 27 T cell receptor beta chains from one sample sequenced in a study of blood T cell repertoires in COVID-19. Using immunoSEQ multiplex PCR, the repertoire was profiled, and TCRdb retains in-frame clones only, with some absent. Here the sample spans around 450,000 clones, roughly 90% being singletons. Sequencing was done on a sample of PBMCs or T cells enriched from blood (not recorded which). These receptor sequences come from a woman younger than 35 who had recovered from COVID-19.

In DNA, the CDR3 is TGCGCCAGCCAGGAGGACTCTATTAGGGGGGAGCAGTTCTTC. The encoded protein is CASQEDSIRGEQFF. V and J are TRBV5-1 and TRBJ2-1; tentatively, D is TRBD1 (6 bases). The V gene's germline CDR1 is SGHRS and CDR2 YFSETQ. Trimming took 7 bases from V and 10 from J, leaving 21 bases between them. This CDR3 contains 14 residues.

This rearrangement joins TRBV6-5 to TRBJ1-5, with 8 bases fitting TRBD1. The germline V gene encodes CDR1 MNHEY and CDR2 SVGAGI. CDR3 length: 15 amino acids. J was trimmed by 6 bases and V by 5 bases; bases with no gene match: 9. CDR3 nucleotide sequence: TGTGCCAGCAGTATTTCGGACAGGGTGGGTCAGCCCCAGCATTTT. Protein: CASSISDRVGQPQHF.

This chain uses TRBV19 with TRBJ1-5; D gene unclear. Between the trimmed V and J ends, which lost 6 bases and 4 bases, there was a span of 22 bases. This CDR3 has 17 residues. Germline CDR1 is LNHDA and CDR2 is SQIVND (reference sequence). The CDR3 spells CASSPGSIGQLNQPQHF. The DNA of the CDR3 is TGTGCCAGTAGCCCGGGATCTATTGGGCAGCTAAATCAGCCCCAGCATTTT.

The chain links TRBV1 to TRBJ1-5; the tabulated D call, TRBD1, remains unverified against the DNA. TRBV1 is annotated as a pseudogene. This CDR3 has 12 residues. The CDR3, as DNA: TGCACCAGCAGCCAGACAAGGGGGCCTAAGCATTTT. Protein product: CTSSQTRGPKHF.

The chain couples TRBV3-1 (or the pseudogene TRBV3-2) to TRBJ1-1; D is perhaps TRBD1 (6 bases). CDR1 and CDR2 (germline): LGHDT, YNNKEL (reference sequence). Trimming stripped 4 bases from V and 11 bases from J, with 11 bases between. The CDR3 contains 11 residues. CDR3: CASSRGQGAFF. Here the CDR3 DNA reads TGTGCCAGCAGCCGAGGGCAGGGGGCTTTCTTT.

The chain combines TRBV4-2 with TRBJ2-1; a weak D match, TRBD2 (6 bases). Germline assignment: CDR1 LGHNA and CDR2 YNFKEQ. This CDR3 contains 16 residues. The V end lost 1 base, the J end lost 7 bases, and 17 bases lay between the germline ends. CDR3 DNA sequence: TGTGCCAGCAGCCAAGCTGGCGGGGCCACCCTTAATGAGCAGTTCTTC. Translation gives CASSQAGGATLNEQFF.

The V call is TRBV18, the J call TRBJ2-7; no clear D gene. Deletions cut 3 bases from V and 3 bases from J, with 9 bases between. The CDR3 covers 13 residues. Per germline, CDR1 KGHSH and CDR2 LQKENI. DNA for the CDR3: TGTGCCAGCTCACCGCAGGCTCACTACGAGCAGTACTTC. Translating gives CASSPQAHYEQYF.

This clone has a handful of counts. This rearrangement joins TRBV30 to TRBJ1-1, with unresolved D. This CDR3 is 13 amino acids long. CDR1 is GTSNPN and CDR2 is SVGIG in the germline V gene (reference sequence). The V end was cut by 3 bases, the J end by 1 base, with 9 bases between. CDR3: CAWRRTSNTEAFF. Here the CDR3 DNA reads TGTGCCTGGAGGAGGACTTCGAACACTGAAGCTTTCTTT.

The chain combines TRBV10-3 with TRBJ1-5; 11 nucleotides line up with TRBD1. This CDR3 contains 17 residues. With V trimmed by 6 bases and J by 2 bases, 9 bases remained unmatched. Germline V lookup: CDR1 ENHRY, CDR2 SYGVKD. CDR3 in amino acids: CAISDPDRGLGNQPQHF. DNA of the CDR3: TGTGCCATCAGCGACCCGGACAGGGGGCTAGGCAATCAGCCCCAGCATTTT.

This chain links TRBV5-6 with TRBJ2-3, with 8 bases that match TRBD1. Germline assignment: CDR1 SGHDT and CDR2 YYEEEE. The CDR3 has 14 amino acids. The J segment lost 4 bases and the V segment lost 4 bases, leaving 5 bases of the junction unmatched. The CDR3 DNA reads as TGTGCCAGCAGCCCGCGGACAGGGTCAGATACGCAGTATTTT. It yields the protein CASSPRTGSDTQYF.

This chain connects TRBV6-1 to TRBJ1-2; D possibly corresponds to TRBD1 (6 bases). CDR3 length: 18 amino acids. Germline CDR1 is MNHNS and CDR2 is SASEGT. V was trimmed by 1 base and J by 1 base, leaving 19 bases between them. The CDR3 loop reads CASSEEGRGFSLNYGYTF. The CDR3 DNA follows: TGTGCCAGCAGTGAAGAAGGCAGGGGTTTTAGCCTTAACTATGGCTACACCTTC.

This clone was recorded only once. V is TRBV6-1 and J is TRBJ2-7; D possibly corresponds to TRBD2 (7 bases). The V gene's germline CDR1 is MNHNS and CDR2 SASEGT. The CDR3 loop spans 15 amino acids. Trimming removed 3 bases from V and 5 bases from J, with 17 bases in between. CDR3 nucleotide sequence: TGTGCCAGCAGTGAGTTAGGGGGGGAATGGGACGAGCAGTACTTC. It translates to CASSELGGEWDEQYF.

V gene TRBV28 combines with J gene TRBJ2-7; 7 bases are a match to TRBD1. The ends lost 4 bases at V and 0 bases at J; junction bases unmatched: 9. Germline-derived CDR1 and CDR2 are MDHEN and SYDVKM. The CDR3 consists of 16 residues. CDR3 nucleotide sequence: TGTGCCAGCAGTTCGAGGACAGGAGAGAGCTCCTACGAGCAGTACTTC. Its translation is CASSSRTGESSYEQYF.

The chain has TRBV13 and TRBJ2-1, with 9 bases fitting TRBD1. The CDR3 runs to 16 residues. Germline V lookup: CDR1 PRHDT, CDR2 FYEKMQ (reference sequence). V lost 5 bases and J lost 3; bases outside the gene matches: 8. The DNA for the CDR3 is TGTGCCAGCAGCATCGGTTGGGACAGGGTCTACAATGAGCAGTTCTTC. Its protein is CASSIGWDRVYNEQFF.

The DNA for the CDR3 is TGTGCCAGTAGTACTCCGACAGGGGGCCAGACAGATACGCAGTATTTT. It codes for CASSTPTGGQTDTQYF. The rearrangement joins TRBV19 to TRBJ2-3, with 10 bases aligning to TRBD1. Losses at the gene ends were 4 bases for V and 3 bases for J; bases not matched to a gene: 7. This CDR3 region has 16 residues. The V gene's germline CDR1 is LNHDA and CDR2 SQIVND (reference sequence).

This chain's CDR3 is CASSSDRGTGNGYTF. DNA of the CDR3: TGCGCCAGCAGCTCGGACCGGGGGACAGGGAATGGCTACACCTTC. J is TRBJ1-2 and V is TRBV5-1; 9 bases are shared with TRBD1. The J segment lost 6 bases and the V segment lost 3 bases, leaving 9 bases of the junction unmatched. Germline loops: CDR1 SGHRS, CDR2 YFSETQ. The CDR3 totals 15 residues.

This clone was picked up a small number of times. This chain links TRBV14 with TRBJ1-2; TRBD1 agrees at 10 bases. With 4 bases clipped from V and 0 bases from J, the junction kept 2 bases outside the gene matches. Germline lookup yields CDR1 SGHDN and CDR2 FVKESK. The CDR3 is made up of 15 amino acids. CDR3 sequence reads: CASSRGQGANYGYTF. The DNA of the CDR3 is TGTGCCAGCAGCCGCGGACAGGGGGCTAACTATGGCTACACCTTC.

This chain joins TRBV30 and TRBJ2-2; tentative D call: TRBD2 (6 bases). This CDR3 region has 13 residues. Trimming took off 4 bases at V and 3 bases at J, with 9 bases between the two ends. Germline CDR1 reads GTSNPN; CDR2 reads SVGIG (reference sequence). In DNA form, the CDR3 reads TGTGCCTGGAACGAGCGGGACACCGGGGAGCTGTTTTTT. Protein: CAWNERDTGELFF. Together with reference TRBV30 and TRBJ2-2, the CDR3 gives the full variable domain: SQTIHQWPATLVQPVGSPLSLECTVEGTSNPNLYWYRQAAGRGLQLLFYSVGIGQISSEVPQNLSASRPQDRQFILSSKKLLLSDSGFYLCAWNERDTGELFFGEGSRLTVL.

This clone has a single count. The CDR3 loop reads CASSRIRGDTEAFF. The CDR3 DNA is TGTGCCAGCAGCCGGATCAGGGGAGACACTGAAGCTTTCTTT. The V gene is TRBV3-1 (or the pseudogene TRBV3-2), the J gene TRBJ1-1; D may be TRBD1 (6 bases). V was pared by 4 bases and J by 3 bases, with 12 bases between. Germline V gene sequence: CDR1 LGHDT, CDR2 YNNKEL (reference sequence). CDR3 size: 14 residues.

The chain couples TRBV19 to TRBJ2-3; 10 nucleotides agree with TRBD1. This CDR3 contains 14 residues. In germline, CDR1 is LNHDA, CDR2 SQIVND (reference sequence). V dropped 7 bases and J dropped 2; count of bases not matched to a gene: 3. The CDR3 bases are TGTGCCAGTAAGACAGGGGGCGACACAGATACGCAGTATTTT. Translating gives CASKTGGDTDTQYF.

The chain has TRBV6-6 and TRBJ2-2, with 8 bases fitting TRBD1. J was trimmed by 7 bases and V by 5 bases; bases with no gene match: 6. Per germline, CDR1 MNHNY and CDR2 SVGAGI (reference sequence). The CDR3 totals 14 residues. CDR3 in DNA: TGTGCCAGCAGTCCCCGGACAGGGATCGGGGAGCTGTTTTTT. It specifies CASSPRTGIGELFF.

The chain combines TRBV3-1 (or the pseudogene TRBV3-2) with TRBJ2-1; unclear D gene. The CDR3 runs 11 residues. From germline, CDR1 is LGHDT and CDR2 YNNKEL (reference sequence). V lost 6 bases and J lost 7, with 7 bases in between. CDR3 region: CASSYRNEQFF. CDR3 DNA sequence: TGTGCCAGCAGTTACAGAAATGAGCAGTTCTTC.

This chain connects TRBV5-1 to TRBJ2-3; TRBD1 is a possible D gene (6 bases). The V and J ends lost 7 bases and 0 bases respectively, with 12 bases between them. CDR3 length: 14 amino acids. The germline CDR1 and CDR2 sequences are SGHRS and YFSETQ. The CDR3 nucleotides are TGCGCCAGCGGCTCAGGGGACAGCACAGATACGCAGTATTTT. It encodes CASGSGDSTDTQYF.

The chain recombines TRBV4-1 with TRBJ2-7; 11 bases are shared with TRBD1. In germline, CDR1 is MGHRA, CDR2 YSYEKL. After removal of 0 bases from V and 6 bases from J, the junction contained 7 bases not matched to a gene. This CDR3 is 16 amino acids long. Written as DNA, the CDR3 is TGCGCCAGCAGCCAAGAGGGACAGGGGGGAAGGGCCGAGCAGTACTTC. Amino acid sequence: CASSQEGQGGRAEQYF.

This chain links TRBV3-1 (or the pseudogene TRBV3-2) with TRBJ2-5; 12 nucleotides match TRBD2. CDR1 LGHDT and CDR2 YNNKEL come from the germline V gene (reference sequence). The CDR3 is 18 amino acids. With 0 bases clipped from V and 1 base from J, the junction kept 6 bases outside the gene matches. CDR3 bases: TGTGCCAGCAGCCAAGATAAACTAGCGGGGGGACCCCAAGAGACCCAGTACTTC. Encoded protein: CASSQDKLAGGPQETQYF.

This chain joins TRBV24-1 and TRBJ1-4, with 8 positions matching TRBD1. Looked up from germline, CDR1 is KGHDR and CDR2 is SFDVKD. The CDR3 totals 19 residues. After removal of 4 bases from V and 3 bases from J, the junction contained 15 bases not matched to a gene. The chain's CDR3 is CATSDTTGVRLLSNEKLFF. CDR3 bases: TGTGCCACCAGTGACACGACAGGGGTCCGGTTGTTGTCTAATGAAAAACTGTTTTTT.

The V call is TRBV7-2, the J call TRBJ1-2; 7 nucleotides match TRBD1. V lost 4 bases and J lost 4; bases outside the gene matches: 6. The CDR3 runs to 14 residues. The germline CDR1 and CDR2 sequences are SGHTA and FQGNSA. CDR3 amino acids: CASSSGTVLYGYTF. CDR3 DNA sequence: TGTGCCAGCAGCTCTGGGACAGTTCTCTATGGCTACACCTTC. Full variable domain (remainder filled in from reference TRBV7-2 and TRBJ1-2): GAGVSQSPSNKVTEKGKDVELRCDPISGHTALYWYRQSLGQGLEFLIYFQGNSAPDKSGLPSDRFSAERTGGSVSTLTIQRTQQEDSAVYLCASSSGTVLYGYTFGSGTRLTVV.